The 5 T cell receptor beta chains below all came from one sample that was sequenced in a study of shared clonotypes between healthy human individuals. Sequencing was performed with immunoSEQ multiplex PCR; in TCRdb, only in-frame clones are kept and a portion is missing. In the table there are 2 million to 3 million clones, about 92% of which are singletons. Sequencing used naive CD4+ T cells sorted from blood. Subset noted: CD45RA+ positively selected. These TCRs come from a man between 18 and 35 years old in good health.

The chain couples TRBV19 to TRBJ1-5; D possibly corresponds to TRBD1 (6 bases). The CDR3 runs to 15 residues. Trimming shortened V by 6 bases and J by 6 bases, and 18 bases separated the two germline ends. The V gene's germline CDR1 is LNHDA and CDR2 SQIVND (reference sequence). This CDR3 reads CASSSPGGASQPQHF. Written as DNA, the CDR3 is TGTGCCAGTAGCAGCCCCGGGGGCGCTTCTCAGCCCCAGCATTTT. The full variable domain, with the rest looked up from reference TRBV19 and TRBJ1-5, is DGGITQSPKYLFRKEGQNVTLSCEQNLNHDAMYWYRQDPGQGLRLIYYSQIVNDFQKGDIAEGYSVSREKKESFPLTVTSAQKNPTAFYLCASSSPGGASQPQHFGDGTRLSIL.

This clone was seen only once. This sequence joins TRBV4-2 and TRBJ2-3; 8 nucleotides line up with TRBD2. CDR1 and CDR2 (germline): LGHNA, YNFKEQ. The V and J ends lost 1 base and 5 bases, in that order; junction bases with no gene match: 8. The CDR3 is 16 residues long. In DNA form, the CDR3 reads TGTGCCAGCAGCCAAGTCTACGGGGGGGCCGGAGATACGCAGTATTTT. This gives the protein CASSQVYGGAGDTQYF.

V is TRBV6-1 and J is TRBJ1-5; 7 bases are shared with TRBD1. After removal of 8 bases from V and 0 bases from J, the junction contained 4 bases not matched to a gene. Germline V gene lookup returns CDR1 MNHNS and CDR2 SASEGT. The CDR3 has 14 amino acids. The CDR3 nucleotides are TGTGCCAGCTGGTCAGGGGGTAGCAATCAGCCCCAGCATTTT. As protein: CASWSGGSNQPQHF.

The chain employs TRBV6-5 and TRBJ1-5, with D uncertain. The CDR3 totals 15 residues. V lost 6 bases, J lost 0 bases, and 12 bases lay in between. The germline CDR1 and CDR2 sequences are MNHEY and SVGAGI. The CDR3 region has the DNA TGTGCCAGCAGATTGAAATATAGTAGCAATCAGCCCCAGCATTTT. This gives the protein CASRLKYSSNQPQHF.

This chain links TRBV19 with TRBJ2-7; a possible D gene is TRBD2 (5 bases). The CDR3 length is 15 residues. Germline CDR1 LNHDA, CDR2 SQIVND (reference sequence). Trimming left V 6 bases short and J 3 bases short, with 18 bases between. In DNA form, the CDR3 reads TGTGCCAGTAGGCCTTCGTCGGGGTTAGACTACGAGCAGTACTTC. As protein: CASRPSSGLDYEQYF.